The clone carrying this T cell receptor (beta chain) appeared a few times. Its antigen is still unknown. Preparation of TCR beta libraries was done by quantitative 5'-RACE with molecular barcodes. Each CDR3 protein is one row after TCRdb ran MiXCR on the 5' RACE reads. Among roughly 670,000 distinct CDR3 sequences listed, roughly 19% were seen once. The entry originates in a study of CD8 T cells in ankylosing spondylitis. Notes on the study in general: Ankylosing spondylitis blood seemed to carry a telltale TCR beta motif made of about 8 highly homologous variants. There was reportedly significant enrichment of clones that were disease-linked in matched ankylosing spondylitis synovial fluid. CD8+ disease-linked clones were present at relatively low frequencies in blood.

Sequencing input: blood, either unsorted or a sorted T cell fraction (not recorded which). The TCR was taken from a male donor with ankylosing spondylitis.

CDR3 nucleotides: TGTGCCAGCAGTTACTCTCGTCGCGGGGACACTGAAGCTTTCTTT. This encodes CASSYSRRGDTEAFF. The rearrangement uses TRBV6-5 and TRBJ1-1; D unclear. Germline V gene data show CDR1 as MNHEY and CDR2 as SVGAGI. Deletions cut 0 bases from V and 3 bases from J, with 11 bases between. The CDR3 spans 15 residues.